This is a list of T cell receptor beta chains from one sample in a study of beta chain features in type 1 diabetes. The assay was immunoSEQ multiplex PCR, and TCRdb's table has in-frame clones only and misses some. The sample records a few hundred thousand clones, roughly 13% being singletons. Sequencing was carried out using naive CD4+ T cells from blood. These receptors were taken from a woman between 18 and 29 years old with type 1 diabetes. The CDR3 runs from the conserved cysteine through the conserved F or W. The order of the fields is V gene, J gene, D gene, clone size, CDR3 protein, CDR3 DNA. A D gene is named only where the DNA matches it firmly. The size field is filled for only some rows; it gives once, few, many or a size class.

v_call: TRBV7-2; j_call: TRBJ1-3; d_call: -; clone_size: few; cdr3_aa: CASSLVNSGNTIYF; cdr3_nt: TGTGCCAGCAGCTTAGTAAACTCTGGAAACACCATATATTTT
v_call: TRBV30; j_call: TRBJ2-1; d_call: -; clone_size: -; cdr3_aa: CAWSPTGSTYNEQFF; cdr3_nt: TGTGCCTGGAGTCCTACAGGGTCAACCTACAATGAGCAGTTCTTC
v_call: TRBV15; j_call: TRBJ2-2; d_call: TRBD1; clone_size: -; cdr3_aa: CATSRGQGLRSGELFF; cdr3_nt: TGTGCCACCAGCAGAGGACAGGGTCTGCGATCCGGGGAGCTGTTTTTT
v_call: TRBV30; j_call: TRBJ2-2; d_call: -; clone_size: -; cdr3_aa: CAWRRRATGELFF; cdr3_nt: TGTGCCTGGAGGAGGAGGGCCACCGGGGAGCTGTTTTTT
v_call: TRBV18; j_call: TRBJ2-7; d_call: TRBD2; clone_size: few; cdr3_aa: CASSPVSGKGYEQYF; cdr3_nt: TGTGCCAGCTCACCAGTGAGCGGGAAGGGGTACGAGCAGTACTTC
v_call: TRBV4-1; j_call: TRBJ2-7; d_call: -; clone_size: -; cdr3_aa: CASSQEVSGVAGGSYEQYF; cdr3_nt: TGCGCCAGCAGCCAAGAGGTTAGCGGGGTGGCAGGGGGTTCCTACGAGCAGTACTTC
v_call: TRBV7-9; j_call: TRBJ2-5; d_call: TRBD1; clone_size: few; cdr3_aa: CASSLTGMQETQYF; cdr3_nt: TGTGCCAGCAGCTTGACAGGGATGCAAGAGACCCAGTACTTC
v_call: TRBV30; j_call: TRBJ2-1; d_call: -; clone_size: few; cdr3_aa: CAWSVFGEQFF; cdr3_nt: TGTGCCTGGAGTGTATTCGGTGAGCAGTTCTTC
v_call: TRBV10-3; j_call: TRBJ1-2; d_call: -; clone_size: -; cdr3_aa: CAIRGAGYTF; cdr3_nt: TGTGCCATCAGGGGGGCTGGCTACACCTTC
v_call: TRBV6-5; j_call: TRBJ2-7; d_call: -; clone_size: -; cdr3_aa: CASSYKGRASYEQYF; cdr3_nt: TGTGCCAGCAGTTACAAGGGCAGGGCTTCCTACGAGCAGTACTTC
v_call: TRBV5-1; j_call: TRBJ2-3; d_call: TRBD1; clone_size: few; cdr3_aa: CASSLAGTGMRGSSTDTQYF; cdr3_nt: TGCGCCAGCAGCTTGGCCGGGACAGGGATGCGGGGTTCTAGCACAGATACGCAGTATTTT
v_call: TRBV29-1; j_call: TRBJ1-4; d_call: -; clone_size: few; cdr3_aa: CSVNTNPNEKLFF; cdr3_nt: TGCAGCGTCAACACAAATCCGAATGAAAAACTGTTTTTT
v_call: TRBV5-1; j_call: TRBJ2-5; d_call: -; clone_size: -; cdr3_aa: CASSLVSGQFQTQYF; cdr3_nt: TGCGCCAGCAGCTTGGTGTCCGGACAGTTCCAGACCCAGTACTTC
v_call: TRBV7-2; j_call: TRBJ2-3; d_call: -; clone_size: few; cdr3_aa: CASSSMNKGATDTQYF; cdr3_nt: TGTGCCAGCAGCTCCATGAATAAGGGAGCTACAGATACGCAGTATTTT
v_call: TRBV7-9; j_call: TRBJ2-1; d_call: TRBD2; clone_size: -; cdr3_aa: CASSLGAGLALNNEQFF; cdr3_nt: TGTGCCAGCAGCTTAGGGGCGGGACTAGCGCTGAACAATGAGCAGTTCTTC
v_call: TRBV5-6; j_call: TRBJ1-5; d_call: TRBD1; clone_size: -; cdr3_aa: CASSRGTGSDQPQHF; cdr3_nt: TGTGCCAGCAGCCGCGGGACAGGGAGTGATCAGCCCCAGCATTTT
v_call: TRBV7-3; j_call: TRBJ2-1; d_call: TRBD2; clone_size: -; cdr3_aa: CASSSSGAYNEQFF; cdr3_nt: TGTGCCAGCAGCTCTAGCGGGGCCTACAATGAGCAGTTCTTC
v_call: TRBV11-1; j_call: TRBJ2-7; d_call: -; clone_size: -; cdr3_aa: CASSLLEGPYEQYF; cdr3_nt: TGTGCCAGCAGCTTATTGGAGGGGCCCTACGAGCAGTACTTC
v_call: TRBV10-3; j_call: TRBJ2-7; d_call: -; clone_size: few; cdr3_aa: CAISVGPRGTGFYEQYF; cdr3_nt: TGTGCCATCAGTGTAGGTCCCAGGGGAACGGGGTTCTACGAGCAGTACTTC
v_call: TRBV4-3; j_call: TRBJ2-2; d_call: TRBD1; clone_size: few; cdr3_aa: CASSQQVPGQGAAGELFF; cdr3_nt: TGCGCCAGCAGCCAGCAGGTTCCGGGACAGGGGGCGGCTGGGGAGCTGTTTTTT
v_call: TRBV7-9; j_call: TRBJ2-6; d_call: TRBD1; clone_size: -; cdr3_aa: CASRRRGQGSSGANVLTF; cdr3_nt: TGTGCCAGCAGACGCCGGGGACAGGGGAGCTCTGGGGCCAACGTCCTGACTTTC
v_call: TRBV18; j_call: TRBJ1-2; d_call: TRBD1; clone_size: -; cdr3_aa: CASSRQGGDYGYTF; cdr3_nt: TGTGCCAGCTCACGGCAGGGGGGCGACTATGGCTACACCTTC
v_call: TRBV30; j_call: TRBJ2-1; d_call: -; clone_size: -; cdr3_aa: CAWSVNLRAGDEQFF; cdr3_nt: TGTGCCTGGAGTGTAAATTTGAGGGCAGGGGATGAGCAGTTCTTC
v_call: TRBV7-3; j_call: TRBJ2-1; d_call: TRBD2; clone_size: -; cdr3_aa: CASSLKRDPYNEQFF; cdr3_nt: TGTGCCAGCAGCCTAAAGCGGGACCCTTACAATGAGCAGTTCTTC
v_call: TRBV27; j_call: TRBJ2-2; d_call: TRBD2; clone_size: -; cdr3_aa: CASQREIALNTGELFF; cdr3_nt: TGTGCCAGCCAGCGGGAGATCGCCCTGAACACCGGGGAGCTGTTTTTT
v_call: TRBV5-4; j_call: TRBJ2-7; d_call: -; clone_size: -; cdr3_aa: CASSLHAYEQYF; cdr3_nt: TGTGCCAGCAGCTTGCATGCCTACGAGCAGTACTTC
v_call: TRBV7-7; j_call: TRBJ2-7; d_call: TRBD1; clone_size: -; cdr3_aa: CASSLYRGYEQYF; cdr3_nt: TGTGCCAGCAGCTTATACAGGGGTTACGAGCAGTACTTC
v_call: TRBV19; j_call: TRBJ2-3; d_call: TRBD1; clone_size: few; cdr3_aa: CASSWTGRGTDTQYF; cdr3_nt: TGTGCCAGTAGTTGGACAGGGAGAGGCACAGATACGCAGTATTTT
v_call: TRBV11-2; j_call: TRBJ1-5; d_call: -; clone_size: once; cdr3_aa: CASSSQGNQPQHF; cdr3_nt: TGTGCCAGCAGCTCCCAGGGTAATCAGCCCCAGCATTTT
v_call: TRBV6-1; j_call: TRBJ2-2; d_call: TRBD1; clone_size: -; cdr3_aa: CASSVSPGQGYTGELFF; cdr3_nt: TGTGCCAGCAGTGTGAGCCCGGGACAGGGGTACACCGGGGAGCTGTTTTTT
v_call: TRBV7-2; j_call: TRBJ2-7; d_call: TRBD1; clone_size: few; cdr3_aa: CASSSGQELYEQYF; cdr3_nt: TGTGCCAGCAGCTCCGGACAGGAATTATACGAGCAGTACTTC
v_call: TRBV7-9; j_call: TRBJ2-7; d_call: -; clone_size: -; cdr3_aa: CASSPTGSYEQYF; cdr3_nt: TGTGCCAGCAGCCCTACAGGGTCCTACGAGCAGTACTTC
v_call: TRBV28; j_call: TRBJ1-5; d_call: -; clone_size: -; cdr3_aa: CASSSAGPSKPQHF; cdr3_nt: TGTGCCAGCAGTTCGGCGGGTCCTTCGAAACCCCAGCATTTT
v_call: TRBV5-1; j_call: TRBJ2-3; d_call: TRBD2; clone_size: -; cdr3_aa: CASSLGLAGGPTDTQYF; cdr3_nt: TGCGCCAGCAGCTTAGGCCTAGCGGGAGGGCCAACAGATACGCAGTATTTT
v_call: TRBV7-2; j_call: TRBJ2-1; d_call: TRBD1; clone_size: few; cdr3_aa: CASSLSQGAGSGEQFF; cdr3_nt: TGTGCCAGCAGCCTATCACAGGGGGCCGGGTCTGGTGAGCAGTTCTTC
v_call: TRBV11-2; j_call: TRBJ1-1; d_call: TRBD1; clone_size: -; cdr3_aa: CASSVYRGNTEAFF; cdr3_nt: TGTGCCAGCAGCGTCTACAGGGGTAACACTGAAGCTTTCTTT
v_call: TRBV19; j_call: TRBJ1-2; d_call: TRBD1; clone_size: few; cdr3_aa: CASSVGQGVGYTF; cdr3_nt: TGTGCCAGTAGTGTGGGACAGGGAGTTGGCTACACCTTC
v_call: TRBV19; j_call: TRBJ2-1; d_call: -; clone_size: -; cdr3_aa: CAIQAGSPHNEQFF; cdr3_nt: TGTGCCATCCAAGCGGGCTCCCCCCACAATGAGCAGTTCTTC
v_call: TRBV19; j_call: TRBJ2-1; d_call: TRBD1; clone_size: -; cdr3_aa: CASSISKEQGGEQFF; cdr3_nt: TGTGCCAGTAGTATAAGTAAGGAACAGGGGGGTGAGCAGTTCTTC
v_call: TRBV28; j_call: TRBJ2-7; d_call: -; clone_size: -; cdr3_aa: CASSLPASDRVRTYEQYF; cdr3_nt: TGTGCCAGCAGTTTACCTGCTTCTGACCGGGTCCGTACCTACGAGCAGTACTTC
v_call: TRBV14; j_call: TRBJ2-2; d_call: -; clone_size: -; cdr3_aa: CASSQVGAGELFF; cdr3_nt: TGTGCCAGCAGCCAAGTGGGGGCTGGGGAGCTGTTTTTT
v_call: TRBV29-1; j_call: TRBJ1-2; d_call: -; clone_size: few; cdr3_aa: CSGQENYGYTF; cdr3_nt: TGCAGCGGACAGGAGAACTATGGCTACACCTTC
v_call: TRBV4-1; j_call: TRBJ2-3; d_call: TRBD2; clone_size: -; cdr3_aa: CASSQGTSGRADTQYF; cdr3_nt: TGCGCCAGCAGCCAAGGCACTAGCGGGAGGGCAGATACGCAGTATTTT
v_call: TRBV2; j_call: TRBJ2-5; d_call: -; clone_size: -; cdr3_aa: CASSGTMGRETQYF; cdr3_nt: TGTGCCAGCAGTGGGACAATGGGTCGAGAGACCCAGTACTTC
v_call: TRBV6-5; j_call: TRBJ2-1; d_call: TRBD2; clone_size: few; cdr3_aa: CASSYAGGLNEQFF; cdr3_nt: TGTGCCAGCAGTTACGCGGGAGGGCTAAATGAGCAGTTCTTC
v_call: TRBV30; j_call: TRBJ1-1; d_call: TRBD1; clone_size: -; cdr3_aa: CAWTDRGNTEAFF; cdr3_nt: TGTGCCTGGACCGACAGGGGGAACACTGAAGCTTTCTTT
v_call: TRBV9; j_call: TRBJ2-6; d_call: -; clone_size: few; cdr3_aa: CASSARVTSTSGANVLTF; cdr3_nt: TGTGCCAGCAGCGCCAGGGTTACTTCAACCTCTGGGGCCAACGTCCTGACTTTC
v_call: TRBV11-2; j_call: TRBJ1-5; d_call: -; clone_size: -; cdr3_aa: CASSLGNQGSGQPQHF; cdr3_nt: TGTGCCAGCAGCTTAGGAAATCAGGGCTCGGGCCAGCCCCAGCATTTT
v_call: TRBV29-1; j_call: TRBJ2-7; d_call: TRBD1; clone_size: -; cdr3_aa: CSVGADRGGPYEQYF; cdr3_nt: TGCAGCGTTGGAGCGGACAGGGGAGGCCCGTACGAGCAGTACTTC
v_call: TRBV2; j_call: TRBJ1-1; d_call: -; clone_size: few; cdr3_aa: CAVGGNTEAFF; cdr3_nt: TGTGCCGTCGGGGGGAACACTGAAGCTTTCTTT
v_call: TRBV4-1; j_call: TRBJ2-5; d_call: -; clone_size: few; cdr3_aa: CASSPHEGGGQETQYF; cdr3_nt: TGCGCCAGCAGCCCCCATGAGGGAGGGGGACAAGAGACCCAGTACTTC
v_call: TRBV20-1; j_call: TRBJ2-3; d_call: -; clone_size: -; cdr3_aa: CSASLTDTQYF; cdr3_nt: TGCAGTGCTAGTCTGACAGATACGCAGTATTTT
v_call: TRBV7-3; j_call: TRBJ2-1; d_call: -; clone_size: -; cdr3_aa: CASSPRVGNEQFF; cdr3_nt: TGTGCCAGCAGCCCCAGGGTAGGCAATGAGCAGTTCTTC